In this sample, the clone carrying this T cell receptor (beta chain) turned up a few times. What it binds is not known. This CDR3 contains 14 residues. V lost 0 bases and J 11 bases, leaving 12 bases between the germline ends. The V gene's germline CDR1 is SGHDT and CDR2 YYEEEE. The data are from a study of T cell repertoires in cytomegalovirus infection. From the reads, TCRdb called clonotypes with MiXCR, one entry per CDR3 protein. Of about 770,000 distinct CDR3 sequences listed, 25% to 35% are singletons. Specimen: cultured CD8+ T cells from PBMCs, collected from culture after CMV antigen stimulation. The receptor comes from a human donor in good health (CMV status not recorded). Some clones in this sample may be carry-over from other donors' samples. The genes are TRBV5-6 and TRBJ1-6, with D maybe TRBD1 (5 bases). The CDR3 DNA is TGTGCCAGCAGCTTGGAACAGGAGGACGCACCCCTCCACTTT. Translating it yields CASSLEQEDAPLHF.